This T cell receptor (beta chain) was observed in a study of regulatory T cells in long-lasting Graves disease. Combining iRepertoire HTBI primers with Arm-PCR of CDR3 regions, the authors built TCR beta libraries. In the original workflow: From all samples, identification returned over 13 TRBJ and just over 60 TRBV segments. In TCRdb, the multiplex PCR reads were re-called with MiXCR into one record per CDR3 protein. In this record, the V and J calls reflect TCRdb's handling and not the investigators' own analysis. The sample carries 450,000 to 600,000 distinct CDR3 sequences, approximately 13% recorded once. This clonotype has only a few counts. Time point described: newly diagnosed GD, antithyroid drugs for less than 3 months. PBMC-extracted RNA yielded the TCR library. The V end lost 6 bases, the J end lost 1 base, and 8 bases lay between the germline ends. The V gene's germline CDR1 is LNHDA and CDR2 SQIVND (reference sequence). CDR3 length equals 13 residues.

The sample was also linked to a second study, of T cells in Graves' hyperthyroidism and ophthalmopathy. That study reports: Carried out on the TCR CDR3, a first-round RT-PCR used the HTBI primer set.

The source is a man aged 25 to 40 with Graves disease. The chain links TRBV19 to TRBJ2-3; possible D gene TRBD2, 5 bases. The sequencing used peripheral blood mononuclear cells (PBMCs), collected at new diagnosis, from a patient treated with antithyroid drugs. In DNA form, the CDR3 reads TGTGCCAGTAGGGACTTACGCACAGATACGCAGTATTTT. This encodes CASRDLRTDTQYF.